Following are 27 T cell receptor beta chains from one sample sequenced in a study of CD8 T cells in Susac syndrome. The RNA input was about 0.5 to 1 ug, and it was reverse transcribed with random hexamers. TCRdb re-called the immunoSEQ multiplex PCR reads with MiXCR, one entry per CDR3 protein. Of 100,000 to 150,000 distinct CDR3 sequences detected, more than 85% appear once; the ten largest clones hold approximately 0.31%. The sequenced sample was CD8+ T cells from PBMCs. The origin of the receptors is a human donor with multiple sclerosis.

The chain has TRBV9 and TRBJ1-5, with unresolved D. Germline lookup yields CDR1 SGDLS and CDR2 YYNGEE. The CDR3 extends over 12 amino acids. Trimming pared 0 bases from V and 10 bases from J, leaving 8 bases between. CDR3 coding DNA: TGTGCCAGCAGCGTAGATGAAGGTCCCCAGCATTTT. As protein: CASSVDEGPQHF.

The V and J genes are TRBV10-3 and TRBJ2-3; TRBD2 matches 8 bases. This CDR3 has 14 residues. CDR1 is ENHRY, CDR2 SYGVKD, per germline. With V trimmed by 2 bases and J by 4 bases, 2 bases remained unmatched. The CDR3 sequence: CAISEVGRADTQYF. CDR3 bases: TGTGCCATCAGTGAGGTCGGGAGGGCAGATACGCAGTATTTT.

The V and J genes are TRBV6-1 and TRBJ2-7; 8 bases match TRBD2. J was trimmed by 1 base and V by 6 bases; bases with no gene match: 5. The length of the CDR3 is 14 residues. CDR1 is MNHNS and CDR2 is SASEGT in the germline V gene. CDR3 loop: CASRVTSGSYEQYF. Here the CDR3 DNA reads TGTGCCAGCAGAGTAACTAGCGGATCCTACGAGCAGTACTTC.

This clonotype showed up just a few times. CDR3 nucleotides: TGTGCCAGCAGTTCGGGCAGAAATCAGCCCCAGCATTTT. It yields the protein CASSSGRNQPQHF. V is TRBV12-3 or TRBV12-4 and J is TRBJ1-5; D is unresolved. Deletions cut 4 bases from V and 4 bases from J, with 8 bases between. This CDR3 spans 13 amino acids.

This chain joins TRBV29-1 and TRBJ1-3; 8 bases are a match to TRBD1. The CDR3 length is 16 residues. V lost 4 bases and J lost 3; bases outside the gene matches: 11. Germline CDR1 is SQVTM and CDR2 is ANQGSEA. The CDR3 spells CSVGAPTGVHGNTIYF. The CDR3 DNA reads as TGCAGCGTTGGGGCACCGACAGGGGTACATGGAAACACCATATATTTT.

The chain recombines TRBV2 with TRBJ1-1; 7 bases are a match to TRBD1. CDR3 length equals 13 residues. Unmatched junction bases numbered 7, after V lost 8 bases and J lost 4 bases. The V gene's germline CDR1 is SNHLY and CDR2 FYNNEI. The DNA of the CDR3 is TGTGCCAGCCTTAGGGGGCGGAGCACTGAAGCTTTCTTT. Its protein is CASLRGRSTEAFF.

The V call is TRBV3-1, the J call TRBJ2-2, with D maybe TRBD1 (5 bases). CDR1 is LGHDT and CDR2 is YNNKEL in the germline V gene (reference sequence). The V end was cut by 2 bases, the J end by 6 bases, with 25 bases between. The CDR3 totals 19 residues. CDR3 nucleotides: TGTGCCAGCAGCCAAAGTGAAGCGCGGATCAGGGTTTTTGCCGGGGAGCTGTTTTTT. As protein: CASSQSEARIRVFAGELFF. Variable domain in full (rest from reference TRBV3-1 and TRBJ2-2): DTAVSQTPKYLVTQMGNDKSIKCEQNLGHDTMYWYKQDSKKFLKIMFSYNNKELIINETVPNRFSPKSPDKAHLNLHINSLELGDSAVYFCASSQSEARIRVFAGELFFGEGSRLTVL.

The chain recombines TRBV2 with TRBJ2-3; 14 bases match TRBD2. After removal of 10 bases from V and 2 bases from J, the junction contained 11 bases not matched to a gene. The CDR3 contains 17 residues. The germline gives CDR1 SNHLY, CDR2 FYNNEI. In DNA, the CDR3 is TGTGCCACCTTGACTAGCGGGAGGGCGGCGCACACAGATACGCAGTATTTT. Translation gives CATLTSGRAAHTDTQYF. Filled out from reference TRBV2 and TRBJ2-3, the complete variable domain reads EPEVTQTPSHQVTQMGQEVILRCVPISNHLYFYWYRQILGQKVEFLVSFYNNEISEKSEIFDDQFSVERPDGSNFTLKIRSTKLEDSAMYFCATLTSGRAAHTDTQYFGPGTRLTVL.

The chain is built from TRBV27 and TRBJ2-5; no clear D. The germline gives CDR1 MNHEY, CDR2 SMNVEV (reference sequence). CDR3 size: 12 residues. V lost 10 bases and J 5 bases, leaving 14 bases between the germline ends. The CDR3 loop is CATRGSHETQYF. Written as DNA, the CDR3 is TGTGCCACCAGAGGTAGCCATGAGACCCAGTACTTC.

V gene TRBV20-1 combines with J gene TRBJ2-1; D possibly uses TRBD1 or TRBD2 (6 bases each). V dropped 2 bases and J dropped 4 bases, with 12 bases sitting between them. The CDR3 totals 14 residues. Germline V gene data show CDR1 as DFQATT and CDR2 as SNEGSKA (reference sequence). DNA of the CDR3: TGCAGTGCTAGACACAGGGAGGCTTACAATGAGCAGTTCTTC. Its translation is CSARHREAYNEQFF.

J is TRBJ1-2 and V is TRBV20-1, with 7 bases fitting TRBD1. J was trimmed by 0 bases and V by 5 bases; bases with no gene match: 9. The CDR3 sequence is 15 residues long. Germline V lookup: CDR1 DFQATT, CDR2 SNEGSKA (reference sequence). The CDR3 sequence is CSAWPPTGTNYGYTF. The DNA of the CDR3 is TGCAGTGCTTGGCCTCCGACAGGGACTAACTATGGCTACACCTTC.

The gene calls are TRBV4-1 and TRBJ2-7, with a possible D match to TRBD1 (6 bases). CDR3 length equals 15 residues. V shed 1 base and J shed 2 bases, with 12 bases lying between them. CDR1 is MGHRA, CDR2 YSYEKL, per germline. The CDR3 DNA follows: TGCGCCAGCAGCCAAGTCCAGGGGTCCCCCTACGAGCAGTACTTC. Translated, it gives CASSQVQGSPYEQYF.

CDR3 protein: CASSQELGLRNQPQHF. In DNA, the CDR3 is TGCGCCAGCAGCCAAGAATTGGGCCTAAGGAATCAGCCCCAGCATTTT. The gene calls are TRBV4-1 and TRBJ1-5; D ambiguous. V was shortened by 0 bases and J by 4 bases, with 13 bases between the two germline ends. Germline values: CDR1 MGHRA, CDR2 YSYEKL. The CDR3 covers 16 residues.

V usage is TRBV9 and J usage is TRBJ2-5, with 9 bases fitting TRBD2. Trimming took 3 bases from V and 6 from J; bases not matched to a gene: 18. Germline V gives CDR1 SGDLS, CDR2 YYNGEE. CDR3 length: 18 amino acids. CDR3 DNA sequence: TGTGCCAGCAGCGAGGCCCTCGGGGCGCGGGAGGGCCGAAAGACCCAGTACTTC. Its translation: CASSEALGAREGRKTQYF. Together with reference TRBV9 and TRBJ2-5, the CDR3 gives the full variable domain: DSGVTQTPKHLITATGQRVTLRCSPRSGDLSVYWYQQSLDQGLQFLIQYYNGEERAKGNILERFSAQQFPDLHSELNLSSLELGDSALYFCASSEALGAREGRKTQYFGPGTRLLVL.

This clonotype was seen only a few times. The rearrangement joins TRBV29-1 to TRBJ2-7; the match to TRBD1 covers 7 bases. Germline CDR1 is SQVTM and CDR2 is ANQGSEA. The CDR3 has 14 residues. V gave up 5 bases and J gave up 0 bases; unmatched junction bases: 7. The CDR3 sequence: CSVRGQMVSYEQYF. CDR3 nucleotide sequence: TGCAGCGTTAGGGGACAGATGGTCTCCTACGAGCAGTACTTC.

The V call is TRBV15, the J call TRBJ2-7; D unclear. This CDR3 spans 14 amino acids. Trimming stripped 3 bases from V and 3 bases from J, with 12 bases between. Germline V gene lookup returns CDR1 LNHNV and CDR2 YYDKDF (reference sequence). The CDR3 DNA follows: TGTGCCACCAGCAGCCCCCGCAAGAACTACGAGCAGTACTTC. Translation: CATSSPRKNYEQYF.

Only one count was recorded for this clonotype. The J gene is TRBJ2-4, the V gene TRBV5-1; 7 bases are a match to TRBD2. This CDR3 has 16 amino acids. Per germline, CDR1 SGHRS and CDR2 YFSETQ. V gave up 3 bases and J gave up 1 base; unmatched junction bases: 7. The CDR3 sequence: CASSSLRGWAKNIQYF. The CDR3 nucleotides are TGCGCCAGCAGCTCCCTGCGGGGGTGGGCCAAAAACATTCAGTACTTC.

The chain recombines TRBV9 with TRBJ2-7, with 10 bases lining up with TRBD1. The CDR3 length is 15 residues. Germline CDR1 SGDLS, CDR2 YYNGEE. V shed 1 base and J 4 bases; nucleotides not matched to a gene: 5. CDR3 amino acids: CASSVSDRGLYEQYF. The CDR3 DNA sequence: TGTGCCAGCAGCGTATCCGACAGGGGGCTTTACGAGCAGTACTTC.

The gene calls are TRBV27 and TRBJ1-1; the D gene is possibly TRBD1 (5 bases). CDR3 length: 13 amino acids. The germline V gene has CDR1 MNHEY and CDR2 SMNVEV (reference sequence). Deletions cut 4 bases from V and 1 base from J, with 7 bases between. CDR3 sequence (DNA): TGTGCCAGCAGTTGGGGGTCGAACACTGAAGCTTTCTTT. Residues: CASSWGSNTEAFF.

The V call is TRBV6-5, the J call TRBJ2-1, with 8 bases fitting TRBD2. This CDR3 has 14 amino acids. Unmatched junction bases numbered 5, after V lost 5 bases and J lost 5 bases. Germline CDR1 and CDR2: MNHEY and SVGAGI. CDR3 sequence reads: CASSKLADHNEQFF. CDR3 nucleotides: TGTGCCAGCAGTAAACTAGCGGACCACAATGAGCAGTTCTTC.

The chain has TRBV6-1 and TRBJ2-2; TRBD2 aligns across 12 bases. The CDR3 runs 17 residues. Germline CDR1 MNHNS, CDR2 SASEGT. With 4 bases clipped from V and 4 bases from J, the junction kept 7 bases outside the gene matches. CDR3 protein: CASSAGLAGRGTGELFF. The CDR3 coding sequence is TGTGCCAGCAGTGCCGGACTAGCGGGAAGGGGCACCGGGGAGCTGTTTTTT.

The J gene is TRBJ2-1, the V gene TRBV29-1; a possible D gene is TRBD1 (6 bases). The germline V and J ends were trimmed by 5 bases and 10 bases, with 12 bases remaining between them. In germline, CDR1 is SQVTM, CDR2 ANQGSEA. The CDR3 spans 11 residues. Written as DNA, the CDR3 is TGCAGCGTTACCGGGACACCCGAGCAGTTCTTC. Translating gives CSVTGTPEQFF.

This chain joins TRBV27 and TRBJ1-5; D remains ambiguous. The CDR3 contains 14 residues. Germline V CDR1 and CDR2: MNHEY, SMNVEV (reference sequence). The V end lost 3 bases, the J end lost 3 bases, and 9 bases lay between the germline ends. Here the CDR3 DNA reads TGTGCCAGCAGTTTTTCCAGAGACAATCAGCCCCAGCATTTT. This codes for CASSFSRDNQPQHF.

The V call is TRBV19, the J call TRBJ1-1; 7 positions match TRBD1. This CDR3 has 15 residues. The germline V gene has CDR1 LNHDA and CDR2 SQIVND (reference sequence). Trimming cost V 6 bases and J 0 bases; bases outside gene matches: 7. The CDR3 bases are TGTGCCAGTAGACCCACAGGGGTCATGAACACTGAAGCTTTCTTT. Translating gives CASRPTGVMNTEAFF. Filled out from reference TRBV19 and TRBJ1-1, the complete variable domain reads DGGITQSPKYLFRKEGQNVTLSCEQNLNHDAMYWYRQDPGQGLRLIYYSQIVNDFQKGDIAEGYSVSREKKESFPLTVTSAQKNPTAFYLCASRPTGVMNTEAFFGQGTRLTVV.

The CDR3: CASSDPGRPGYF. CDR3 in DNA: TGTGCCAGCAGTGATCCGGGACGACCGGGGTATTTT. The chain combines TRBV7-8 with TRBJ2-3; D possibly uses TRBD1 or TRBD2 (5 bases each). V was clipped by 6 bases and J by 14 bases, with 18 bases between them. The germline gives CDR1 SGHVS, CDR2 FQNEAQ. The CDR3 sequence is 12 residues long.

The chain joins TRBV13 to TRBJ1-1; TRBD1 might be the D (5 bases). With 4 bases removed from V and 4 bases from J, the gap between germline ends came to 10 bases. This CDR3 has 13 residues. CDR1 and CDR2 from the germline V gene are PRHDT and FYEKMQ (reference sequence). CDR3 nucleotides: TGTGCCAGCAGCTCAGGGTTGAGCACTGAAGCTTTCTTT. Translation gives CASSSGLSTEAFF.

The rearrangement links TRBV28 to TRBJ1-3, with D perhaps matching TRBD1 (6 bases). This CDR3 comprises 14 residues. In germline, CDR1 is MDHEN, CDR2 SYDVKM. V lost 6 bases to trimming and J lost 4 bases, with 13 bases between them. CDR3 in DNA: TGTGCCAGCAGCCTACAGGGATCCGGAAACACCATATATTTT. Its translation is CASSLQGSGNTIYF.